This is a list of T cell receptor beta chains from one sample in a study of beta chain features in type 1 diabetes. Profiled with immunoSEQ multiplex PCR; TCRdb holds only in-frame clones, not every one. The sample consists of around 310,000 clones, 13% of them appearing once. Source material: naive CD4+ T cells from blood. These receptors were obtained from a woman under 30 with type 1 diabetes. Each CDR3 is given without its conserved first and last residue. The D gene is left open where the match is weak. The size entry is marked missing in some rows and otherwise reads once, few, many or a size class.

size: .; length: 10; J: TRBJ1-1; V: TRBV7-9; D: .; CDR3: ASSSMSSEAF
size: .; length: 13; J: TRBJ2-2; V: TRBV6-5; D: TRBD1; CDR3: ASSSGQGKAGELF
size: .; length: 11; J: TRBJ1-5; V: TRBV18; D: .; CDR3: ASSQVEGQPQH
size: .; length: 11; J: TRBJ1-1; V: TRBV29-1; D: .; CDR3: SVEMGQNTEAF
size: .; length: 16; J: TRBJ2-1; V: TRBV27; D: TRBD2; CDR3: ASILLGLEAGGPKGQF
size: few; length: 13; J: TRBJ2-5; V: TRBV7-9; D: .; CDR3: ASSLRGGGQETQY
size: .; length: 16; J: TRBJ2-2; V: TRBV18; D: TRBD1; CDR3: ASSPPRTGRQNTGELF
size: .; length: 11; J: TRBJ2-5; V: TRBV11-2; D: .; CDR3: ASSLSREETQY
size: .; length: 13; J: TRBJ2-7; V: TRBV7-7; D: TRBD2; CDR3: ASSLEAGAHYEQY
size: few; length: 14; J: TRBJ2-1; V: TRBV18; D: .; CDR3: ASSPRLADLRNEQF
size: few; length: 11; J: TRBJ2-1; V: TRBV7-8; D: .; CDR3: ASSASGYNEQF
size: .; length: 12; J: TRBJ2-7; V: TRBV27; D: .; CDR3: ASSEGQLPYEQY
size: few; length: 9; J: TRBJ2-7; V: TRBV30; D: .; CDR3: AWSGPGEQY
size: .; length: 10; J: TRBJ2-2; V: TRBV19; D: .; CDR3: ATYGGIGELF
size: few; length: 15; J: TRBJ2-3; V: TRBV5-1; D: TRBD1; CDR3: ASSVPLWAGGPDTQY
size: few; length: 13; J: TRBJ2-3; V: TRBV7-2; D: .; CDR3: ASTTYRPGADTQY
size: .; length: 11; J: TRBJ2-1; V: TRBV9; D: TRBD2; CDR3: ASSVIPSGEQF
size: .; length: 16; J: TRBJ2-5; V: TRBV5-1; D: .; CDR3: ASSSVVWAQGSQETQY
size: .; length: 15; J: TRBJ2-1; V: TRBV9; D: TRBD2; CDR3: ASSVAGSGIKGNEQF
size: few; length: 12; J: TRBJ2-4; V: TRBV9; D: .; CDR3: ASSVSWARNIQY
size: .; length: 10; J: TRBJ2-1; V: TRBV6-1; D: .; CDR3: ASSPPRNEQF
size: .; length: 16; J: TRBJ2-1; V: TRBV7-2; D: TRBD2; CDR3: ASSQSRPGAGGLDEQF
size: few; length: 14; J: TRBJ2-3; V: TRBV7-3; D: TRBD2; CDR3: ASSLVSTSEDNTQY
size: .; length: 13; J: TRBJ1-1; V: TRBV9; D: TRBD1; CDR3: ASSVGQGRNTEAF
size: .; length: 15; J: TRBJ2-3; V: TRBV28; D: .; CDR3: ASNLGGSLGAPDTQY
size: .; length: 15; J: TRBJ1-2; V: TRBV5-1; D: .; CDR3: ASSPMRAGKMNYGYT
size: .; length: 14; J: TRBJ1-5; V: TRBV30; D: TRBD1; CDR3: AWSAEDRGRSQPQH
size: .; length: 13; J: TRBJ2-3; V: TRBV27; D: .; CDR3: ASKSQGLATDTQY
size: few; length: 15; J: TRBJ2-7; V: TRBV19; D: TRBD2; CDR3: ASSSTPGLAGTREQY
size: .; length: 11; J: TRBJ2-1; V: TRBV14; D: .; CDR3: ASSLAEPTEQF
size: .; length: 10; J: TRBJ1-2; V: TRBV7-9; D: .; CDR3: ASSLNPGPYT
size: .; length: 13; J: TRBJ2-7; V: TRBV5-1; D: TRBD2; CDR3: ASSSQGLAGVEQY
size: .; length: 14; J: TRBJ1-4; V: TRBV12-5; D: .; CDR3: ASGLRSMVGDEKLF
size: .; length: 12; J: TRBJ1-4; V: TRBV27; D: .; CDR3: ASSDRDKNEKLF
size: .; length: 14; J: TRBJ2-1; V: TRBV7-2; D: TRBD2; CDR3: ASSRTSGLGYNEQF
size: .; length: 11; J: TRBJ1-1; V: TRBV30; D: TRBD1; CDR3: AWYDRGRTEAF
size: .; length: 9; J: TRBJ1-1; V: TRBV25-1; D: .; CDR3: ASIINTEAF
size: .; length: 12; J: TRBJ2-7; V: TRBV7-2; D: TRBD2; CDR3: ASSLVLAVYEQY
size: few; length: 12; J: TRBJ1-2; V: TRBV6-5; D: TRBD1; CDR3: ASSYRGQGRAST
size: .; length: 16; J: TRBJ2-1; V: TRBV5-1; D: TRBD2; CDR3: ASTAGLAGDVGPSEQF
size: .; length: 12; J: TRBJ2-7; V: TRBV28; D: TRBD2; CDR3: ASTRLAGAYEQY
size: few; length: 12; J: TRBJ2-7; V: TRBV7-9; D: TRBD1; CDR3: ASSLTGVTYEQY
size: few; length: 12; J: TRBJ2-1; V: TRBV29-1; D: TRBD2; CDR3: SVGNPGLENEQF
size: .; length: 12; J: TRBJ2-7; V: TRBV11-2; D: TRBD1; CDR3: ASSLRGQEKEQY
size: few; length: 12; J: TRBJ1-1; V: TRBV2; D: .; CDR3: ASRPGGQGTEAF
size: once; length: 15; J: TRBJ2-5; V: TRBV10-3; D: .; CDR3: AISERPRGSNQETQY
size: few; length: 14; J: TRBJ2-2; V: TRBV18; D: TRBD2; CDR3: ASSPTSVRGTGELF
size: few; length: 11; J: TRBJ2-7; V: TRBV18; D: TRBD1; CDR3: ASSRTGSYEQY
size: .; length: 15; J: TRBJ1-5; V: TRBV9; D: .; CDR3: ASSVAPDPAGDQPQH
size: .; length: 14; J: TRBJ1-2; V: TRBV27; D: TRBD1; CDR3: ASASGGQGRNYGYT
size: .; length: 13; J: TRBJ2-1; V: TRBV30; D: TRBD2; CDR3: AWSVGLAGEDEQF
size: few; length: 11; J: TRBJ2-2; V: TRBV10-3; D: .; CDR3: AISLQDTGELF
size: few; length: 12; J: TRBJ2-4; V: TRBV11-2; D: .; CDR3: ASSLGEAKNIQY
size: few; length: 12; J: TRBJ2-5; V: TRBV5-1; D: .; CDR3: ASRGTSRQETQY
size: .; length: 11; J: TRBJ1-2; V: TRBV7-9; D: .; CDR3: ASSPWGGGGYT
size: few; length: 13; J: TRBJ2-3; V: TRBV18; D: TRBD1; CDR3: ASSAATGNMDTQY
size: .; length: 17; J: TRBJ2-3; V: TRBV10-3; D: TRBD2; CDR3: AISEGLAGVARDTDTQY
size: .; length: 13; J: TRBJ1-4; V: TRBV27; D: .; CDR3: ASSLSGGAGEKLF